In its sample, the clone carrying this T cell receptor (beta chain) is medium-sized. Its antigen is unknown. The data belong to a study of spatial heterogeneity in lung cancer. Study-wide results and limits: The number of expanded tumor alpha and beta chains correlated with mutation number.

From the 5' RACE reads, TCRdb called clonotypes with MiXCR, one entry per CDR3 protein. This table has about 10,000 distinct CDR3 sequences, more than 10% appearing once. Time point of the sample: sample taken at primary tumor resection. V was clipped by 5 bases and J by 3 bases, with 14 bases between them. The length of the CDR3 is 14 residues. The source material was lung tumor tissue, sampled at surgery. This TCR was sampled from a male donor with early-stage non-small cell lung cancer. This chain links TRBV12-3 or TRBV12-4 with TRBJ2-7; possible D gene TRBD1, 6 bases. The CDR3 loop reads CASSTGTRHYEQYF. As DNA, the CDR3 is TGTGCCAGCAGTACGGGGACACGTCACTACGAGCAGTACTTC.